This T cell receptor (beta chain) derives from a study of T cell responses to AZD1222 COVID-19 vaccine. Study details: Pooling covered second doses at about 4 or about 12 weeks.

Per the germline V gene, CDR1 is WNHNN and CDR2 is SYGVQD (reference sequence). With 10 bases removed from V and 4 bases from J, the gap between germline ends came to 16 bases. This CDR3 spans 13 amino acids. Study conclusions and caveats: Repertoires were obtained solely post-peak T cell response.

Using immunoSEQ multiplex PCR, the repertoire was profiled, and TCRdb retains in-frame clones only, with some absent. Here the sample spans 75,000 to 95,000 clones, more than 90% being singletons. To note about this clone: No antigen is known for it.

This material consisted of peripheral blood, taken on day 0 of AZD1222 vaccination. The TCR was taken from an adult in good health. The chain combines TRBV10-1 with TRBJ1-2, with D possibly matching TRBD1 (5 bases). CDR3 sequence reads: CANLNRSPYGYTF. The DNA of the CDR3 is TGCGCCAATCTCAACAGGAGTCCCTATGGCTACACCTTC.